A single sample is the source of the 31 T cell receptor beta chains below, sequenced in a study of glioma-infiltrating T cells after dendritic cell vaccination. Assay: immunoSEQ multiplex PCR; the TCRdb copy retains only in-frame clones and omits some. There are tens of thousands of clones in the sample; approximately 78% occur only once, and around 2.2% lies in the top ten. Indicated time point: after dendritic cell vaccination, including at tumor progression/relapse. The material was blood, obtained after dendritic cell vaccination. These TCRs come from a human donor with glioblastoma.

The V and J genes are TRBV5-1 and TRBJ1-4; a weak D match, TRBD1 (6 bases). This CDR3 is built from 15 residues. Germline CDR1 and CDR2: SGHRS and YFSETQ. The germline V and J ends were trimmed by 3 bases and 5 bases, with 14 bases remaining between them. Written as DNA, the CDR3 is TGCGCCAGCAGCTCCCGGGGGGGACAAAATGAAAAACTGTTTTTT. Amino acid sequence: CASSSRGGQNEKLFF.

The chain recombines TRBV7-9 with TRBJ1-1, with 8 bases matching TRBD1. The length of the CDR3 is 16 residues. In germline, CDR1 is SEHNR, CDR2 FQNEAQ (reference sequence). Unmatched junction bases numbered 7, after V lost 4 bases and J lost 0 bases. This CDR3 is CASSSPLDRVNTEAFF. For the CDR3, the DNA is TGTGCCAGCAGCTCCCCGTTGGACAGGGTGAACACTGAAGCTTTCTTT. Complete variable domain (other parts from reference TRBV7-9 and TRBJ1-1): DTGVSQNPRHKITKRGQNVTFRCDPISEHNRLYWYRQTLGQGPEFLTYFQNEAQLEKSRLLSDRFSAERPKGSFSTLEIQRTEQGDSAMYLCASSSPLDRVNTEAFFGQGTRLTVV.

The rearrangement joins TRBV9 to TRBJ1-1; TRBD1 matches 7 bases. The germline V gene has CDR1 SGDLS and CDR2 YYNGEE. V lost 3 bases, J lost 0 bases, and 14 bases stayed unmatched. The CDR3 totals 18 residues. The DNA for the CDR3 is TGTGCCAGCAGCGGAGAAAAGGACAGGAGAGCTTTGAACACTGAAGCTTTCTTT. Protein product: CASSGEKDRRALNTEAFF.

The V gene is TRBV5-6, the J gene TRBJ2-2; 10 bases line up with TRBD2. CDR1 is SGHDT, CDR2 YYEEEE, per germline. V shed 2 bases, J shed 3 bases, and the junction held 4 bases outside the gene matches. The CDR3 extends over 16 amino acids. The CDR3: CASSFGLAGDTGELFF. The CDR3, as DNA: TGTGCCAGCAGCTTCGGTCTAGCGGGAGACACCGGGGAGCTGTTTTTT.

In this sample, this clone turned up once. The chain has TRBV10-3 and TRBJ1-1; 7 bases agree with TRBD1. Germline V lookup: CDR1 ENHRY, CDR2 SYGVKD. The CDR3 runs 14 residues. V lost 3 bases and J lost 4; bases outside the gene matches: 5. The CDR3 nucleotides read TGTGCCATCAGTGAAGAGGGGGCGATCACTGAAGCTTTCTTT. Protein product: CAISEEGAITEAFF.

The rearrangement links TRBV5-1 to TRBJ2-5, with TRBD1 identical over 7 bases. The J call may be faulty, since TRBJ2-7 better matches the DNA end. Germline CDR1 and CDR2: SGHRS and YFSETQ. The CDR3 totals 18 residues. The CDR3 nucleotides are TGCGCCAGCAGCTTGGCAATACTCACAGGGGAAAGGTCCTACGAGCAGTACTTC. Its translation is CASSLAILTGERSYEQYF.

J is TRBJ1-4 and V is TRBV15; 7 nucleotides line up with TRBD1. V dropped 4 bases and J dropped 5; count of bases not matched to a gene: 4. The CDR3 consists of 14 residues. From germline, CDR1 is LNHNV and CDR2 YYDKDF (reference sequence). The CDR3 bases are TGTGCCACCAGCATGTCACAGGGGAATGAAAAACTGTTTTTT. Protein: CATSMSQGNEKLFF.

V is TRBV5-1 and J is TRBJ1-5, with unresolved D. V lost 0 bases and J lost 2, with 15 bases in between. Per germline, CDR1 SGHRS and CDR2 YFSETQ. This CDR3 is 17 amino acids long. In DNA form, the CDR3 reads TGCGCCAGCAGCTTGGAACCGCTGTCTCGCGGCAATCAGCCCCAGCATTTT. This sequence encodes CASSLEPLSRGNQPQHF.

The CDR3 spells CASRSDRVGQPQHF. CDR3 nucleotides: TGTGCCAGCAGGAGCGACAGGGTTGGACAGCCCCAGCATTTT. The V gene is TRBV6-6, the J gene TRBJ1-5; 7 bases agree with TRBD1. CDR1 is MNHNY and CDR2 is SVGAGI in the germline V gene (reference sequence). Unmatched junction bases numbered 9, after V lost 6 bases and J lost 7 bases. CDR3 length equals 14 residues.

The CDR3 nucleotides are TGTGCCAGCTCATCCAGGGTCAATGAGCAGTTCTTC. Protein product: CASSSRVNEQFF. The chain couples TRBV18 to TRBJ2-1; TRBD1 is a possible D gene (5 bases). This CDR3 comprises 12 residues. V lost 5 bases to trimming and J lost 6 bases, with 8 bases between them. The V gene's germline CDR1 is KGHSH and CDR2 LQKENI.

V gene TRBV7-3 combines with J gene TRBJ2-3, with 7 bases that match TRBD2. The junction had 0 bases not matched to a gene; V was cut back by 5 bases and J by 1 base. CDR1 is SGHTA, CDR2 FQGTGA, per germline. CDR3 length equals 13 residues. CDR3 region: CASSTSGTDTQYF. The CDR3 DNA sequence: TGTGCCAGCAGCACTAGCGGCACAGATACGCAGTATTTT.

The chain has TRBV7-6 and TRBJ1-2; 9 nucleotides match TRBD1. This CDR3 is 13 amino acids long. The germline V gene has CDR1 SGHVS and CDR2 FNYEAQ. J was trimmed by 8 bases and V by 5 bases; bases with no gene match: 6. The CDR3, as DNA: TGTGCCAGCAGCACACGACAGGGGGGAGGCTACACCTTC. This sequence encodes CASSTRQGGGYTF.

The chain combines TRBV11-1 with TRBJ2-3; the D gene is possibly TRBD1 (5 bases). V dropped 2 bases and J dropped 0 bases, with 9 bases sitting between them. CDR1 SGHAT and CDR2 FQDESV come from the germline V gene (reference sequence). The CDR3 has 15 residues. The CDR3 reads CASSLMGPSTDTQYF. The CDR3 DNA reads TGTGCCAGCAGCTTAATGGGGCCTAGCACAGATACGCAGTATTTT.

The chain carries TRBV6-1 and TRBJ2-7; D call uncertain. The germline V and J ends were trimmed by 2 bases and 1 base, with 9 bases remaining between them. CDR1 and CDR2 from the germline V gene are MNHNS and SASEGT. The CDR3 covers 14 residues. The CDR3 DNA reads as TGTGCCAGCAGTGAAATGGTCGGGTCCTACGAGCAGTACTTC. Protein product: CASSEMVGSYEQYF.

This chain connects TRBV7-9 to TRBJ2-1; 10 positions agree with TRBD2. V trimming: 2 bases; J trimming: 8 bases; junction bases outside the gene matches: 9. This CDR3 is built from 16 residues. The germline CDR1 and CDR2 sequences are SEHNR and FQNEAQ (reference sequence). The CDR3 DNA follows: TGTGCCAGCAGCTTACTAGCGGGGGTCCTTAGGGATGAGCAGTTCTTC. Translated: CASSLLAGVLRDEQFF.

This clone was picked up a small number of times. The V and J genes are TRBV6-1 and TRBJ2-3, with a tentative D call TRBD2 (5 bases). Trimming took 11 bases from V and 1 from J, leaving 10 bases between them. The CDR3 runs to 12 residues. Germline lookup yields CDR1 MNHNS and CDR2 SASEGT. The CDR3 DNA reads as TGTGCCTTGGATAGCGGCACAGATACGCAGTATTTT. The encoded protein is CALDSGTDTQYF.

The rearrangement uses TRBV19 and TRBJ1-1; no firm D call. The length of the CDR3 is 14 residues. V lost 4 bases, J lost 2 bases, and 11 bases lay in between. Per germline, CDR1 LNHDA and CDR2 SQIVND (reference sequence). The CDR3 loop reads CASSTPAGNTEAFF. CDR3 DNA: TGTGCCAGTAGTACGCCGGCAGGAAACACTGAAGCTTTCTTT.

V is TRBV5-1 and J is TRBJ2-1; 8 bases line up with TRBD2. V was pared by 5 bases and J by 6 bases, with 4 bases of the junction left unmatched. CDR1 and CDR2 from the germline V gene are SGHRS and YFSETQ. This CDR3 comprises 13 residues. DNA of the CDR3: TGCGCCAGCAGGCGGACTAGCTCCAATGAGCAGTTCTTC. As protein: CASRRTSSNEQFF.

This clone occurred once. The chain has TRBV2 and TRBJ2-1; 13 nucleotides match TRBD2. Germline V gene sequence: CDR1 SNHLY, CDR2 FYNNEI. The CDR3 consists of 17 residues. Trimming cost V 5 bases and J 9 bases; bases outside gene matches: 13. The CDR3: CASSSHPTSGGAGEQFF. Here the CDR3 DNA reads TGTGCCAGCAGTTCTCATCCTACTAGCGGGGGGGCTGGTGAGCAGTTCTTC. The variable domain in full, with the rest retrieved from reference TRBV2 and TRBJ2-1, is EPEVTQTPSHQVTQMGQEVILRCVPISNHLYFYWYRQILGQKVEFLVSFYNNEISEKSEIFDDQFSVERPDGSNFTLKIRSTKLEDSAMYFCASSSHPTSGGAGEQFFGPGTRLTVL.

The chain joins TRBV5-6 to TRBJ1-1; D call uncertain. Between the trimmed V and J ends, which lost 2 bases and 3 bases, there was a span of 11 bases. In germline, CDR1 is SGHDT, CDR2 YYEEEE. The CDR3 has 14 residues. This CDR3 is CASSFGESDTEAFF. CDR3 in DNA: TGTGCCAGCAGCTTCGGTGAGTCGGACACTGAAGCTTTCTTT.

This chain connects TRBV7-3 to TRBJ2-5; no clear D gene. Deletions cut 3 bases from V and 2 bases from J, with 7 bases between. The CDR3 consists of 13 residues. Looked up from germline, CDR1 is SGHTA and CDR2 is FQGTGA. This CDR3 is CASSLYRQETQYF. The CDR3 DNA follows: TGTGCCAGCAGCTTGTACAGACAAGAGACCCAGTACTTC. The entire variable domain, with the rest obtained from reference TRBV7-3 and TRBJ2-5, is as follows: GAGVSQTPSNKVTEKGKYVELRCDPISGHTALYWYRQSLGQGPEFLIYFQGTGAADDSGLPNDRFFAVRPEGSVSTLKIQRTERGDSAVYLCASSLYRQETQYFGPGTRLLVL.

The chain has TRBV18 and TRBJ2-7, with D perhaps matching TRBD1 (5 bases). CDR3 length equals 13 residues. The germline V gene encodes CDR1 KGHSH and CDR2 LQKENI. Trimming left V 3 bases short and J 5 bases short, with 11 bases between. In DNA form, the CDR3 reads TGTGCCAGCTCACCTCAAGGGGCGAACGAGCAGTACTTC. Its translation is CASSPQGANEQYF.

Details on this clone: Other DNA variants within this sample encode the same CDR3. The chain joins TRBV6-1 to TRBJ1-1, with TRBD1 matching over 10 bases. This CDR3 is built from 13 residues. Germline assignment: CDR1 MNHNS and CDR2 SASEGT. Trimming at V came to 8 bases and at J to 8 bases, leaving 8 bases not matched to a gene. The CDR3 sequence is CASDRTGGTEAFF. For the CDR3, the DNA is TGTGCCAGCGATAGGACAGGGGGGACCGAAGCTTTCTTT.

The gene calls are TRBV14 and TRBJ2-5; D unresolved. In germline, CDR1 is SGHDN, CDR2 FVKESK. V was pared by 4 bases and J by 5 bases, with 5 bases between. The CDR3 totals 11 residues. CDR3 bases: TGTGCCAGCAGCCCCGGGGAGACCCAGTACTTC. Residues: CASSPGETQYF. The full variable domain, completed using reference TRBV14 and TRBJ2-5, is EAGVTQFPSHSVIEKGQTVTLRCDPISGHDNLYWYRRVMGKEIKFLLHFVKESKQDESGMPNNRFLAERTGGTYSTLKVQPAELEDSGVYFCASSPGETQYFGPGTRLLVL.

The V call is TRBV7-8, the J call TRBJ1-5, with D hard to call. V lost 1 base to trimming and J lost 6 bases, with 10 bases between them. The length of the CDR3 is 14 residues. The germline V gene has CDR1 SGHVS and CDR2 FQNEAQ. In nucleotides, the CDR3 is TGTGCCAGCAGCTTAGACTCGGGAGGTCAGCCCCAGCATTTT. It encodes CASSLDSGGQPQHF.

The chain joins TRBV5-6 to TRBJ1-5; TRBD1 is a possible D gene (5 bases). Germline lookup yields CDR1 SGHDT and CDR2 YYEEEE. There are 14 residues in the CDR3. Between the trimmed V and J ends, which lost 2 bases and 7 bases, there was a span of 13 bases. The CDR3 loop reads CASSFRGGKQPQHF. CDR3 in DNA: TGTGCCAGCAGCTTCCGGGGGGGGAAACAGCCCCAGCATTTT.

The chain carries TRBV6-1 and TRBJ2-7, with D tentatively TRBD1 (5 bases). Germline V gene sequence: CDR1 MNHNS, CDR2 SASEGT. The ends were cut back, 4 bases at V and 5 bases at J, with 9 bases in the middle. The CDR3 has 12 amino acids. Here the CDR3 DNA reads TGTGCCAGCAGTGGGCAGGGTGACGAGCAGTACTTC. Protein sequence: CASSGQGDEQYF.

This clone was detected only once. CDR3 coding DNA: TGTGCCAGCAGTGATTTCGGGGGGGTGGATACGCAGTATTTT. Translating it yields CASSDFGGVDTQYF. The J gene is TRBJ2-3, the V gene TRBV6-1, with TRBD2 matching 8 bases. V shed 3 bases, J shed 6 bases, and the junction held 5 bases outside the gene matches. From germline, CDR1 is MNHNS and CDR2 SASEGT. This CDR3 region has 14 residues.

This chain links TRBV11-2 with TRBJ1-1; D remains ambiguous. V was cut by 5 bases and J by 4 bases, with 14 bases left in between. The germline gives CDR1 SGHAT, CDR2 FQNNGV. The CDR3 has 14 residues. Here the CDR3 reads CASSPDSGSTEAFF. The CDR3 DNA sequence: TGTGCCAGCAGCCCTGATTCGGGGTCCACTGAAGCTTTCTTT.

This sequence joins TRBV7-3 and TRBJ2-2, with TRBD1 as a possible D gene (8 bases). The CDR3 loop spans 18 amino acids. Germline CDR1 SGHTA, CDR2 FQGTGA. V was trimmed by 0 bases and J by 6 bases, leaving 20 bases between them. The CDR3 loop reads CASSLTSVQGGIAGELFF. CDR3 sequence (DNA): TGTGCCAGCAGCTTAACGAGCGTACAGGGGGGGATTGCCGGGGAGCTGTTTTTT.

This chain joins TRBV6-5 and TRBJ1-1; D gene ambiguous. The CDR3 has 12 residues. The germline CDR1 and CDR2 sequences are MNHEY and SVGAGI. Trimming stripped 9 bases from V and 1 base from J, with 9 bases between. CDR3 protein: CASIGRNTEAFF. The CDR3 nucleotides read TGTGCCAGTATCGGGAGGAACACTGAAGCTTTCTTT.